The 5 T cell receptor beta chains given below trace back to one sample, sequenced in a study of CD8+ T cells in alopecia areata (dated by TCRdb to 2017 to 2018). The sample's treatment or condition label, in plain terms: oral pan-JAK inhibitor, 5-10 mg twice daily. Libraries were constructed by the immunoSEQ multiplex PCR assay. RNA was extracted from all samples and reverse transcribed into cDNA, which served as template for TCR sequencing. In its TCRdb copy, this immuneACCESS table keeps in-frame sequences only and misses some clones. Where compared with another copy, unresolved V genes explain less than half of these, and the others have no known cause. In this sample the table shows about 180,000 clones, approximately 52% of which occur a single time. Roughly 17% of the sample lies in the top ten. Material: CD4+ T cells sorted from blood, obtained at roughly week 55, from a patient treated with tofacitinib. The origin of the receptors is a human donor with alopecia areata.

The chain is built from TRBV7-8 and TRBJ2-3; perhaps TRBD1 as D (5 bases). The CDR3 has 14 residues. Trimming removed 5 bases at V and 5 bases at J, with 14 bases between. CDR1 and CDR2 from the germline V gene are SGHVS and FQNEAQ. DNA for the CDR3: TGTGCCAGCAGCCAAGGGGCAGGGCGAGATACGCAGTATTTT. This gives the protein CASSQGAGRDTQYF.

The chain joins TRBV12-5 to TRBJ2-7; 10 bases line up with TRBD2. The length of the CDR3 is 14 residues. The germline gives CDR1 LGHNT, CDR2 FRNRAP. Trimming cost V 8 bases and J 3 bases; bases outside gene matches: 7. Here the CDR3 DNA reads TGTGCTAGTTCCCTAGCGGGGGTAGGCTACGAGCAGTACTTC. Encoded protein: CASSLAGVGYEQYF.

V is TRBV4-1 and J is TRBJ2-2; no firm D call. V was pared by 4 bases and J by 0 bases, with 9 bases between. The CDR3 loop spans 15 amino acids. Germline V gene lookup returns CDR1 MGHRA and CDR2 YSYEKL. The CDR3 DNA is TGCGCCAGCAGCCCGCCGGCAGCGAACACCGGGGAGCTGTTTTTT. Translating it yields CASSPPAANTGELFF.

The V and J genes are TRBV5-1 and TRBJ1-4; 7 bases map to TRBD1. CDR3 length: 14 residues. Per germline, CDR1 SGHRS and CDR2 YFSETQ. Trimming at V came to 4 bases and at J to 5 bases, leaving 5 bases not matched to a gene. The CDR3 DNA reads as TGCGCCAGCAGCGAGGGACAGAAGAATGAAAAACTGTTTTTT. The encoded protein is CASSEGQKNEKLFF.

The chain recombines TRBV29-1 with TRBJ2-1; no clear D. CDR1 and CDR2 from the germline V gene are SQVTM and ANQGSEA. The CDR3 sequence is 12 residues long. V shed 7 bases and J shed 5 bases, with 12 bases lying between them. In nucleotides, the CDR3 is TGCAGCGCGAAATGGGGTCACAATGAGCAGTTCTTC. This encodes CSAKWGHNEQFF.